This is a list of T cell receptor beta chains from one sample in a study of beta chain features in type 1 diabetes. Only in-frame clones appear in the TCRdb table, and some are missing; sequencing was by immunoSEQ multiplex PCR. The sample yields 900,000 or so clones, roughly 16% seen once. What was sequenced was naive CD4+ T cells from blood. Receptors originate from a woman under 30 in good health. Each CDR3 is given with its conserved first and last residue. Each record gives: D gene, V gene, CDR3 length, J gene, CDR3 protein. A D gene is named only where the DNA matches it firmly.

TRBD1	TRBV15	15	TRBJ1-5	CATSRDTTGPWPQHF
-	TRBV7-9	16	TRBJ2-1	CASSSGYRSPYNEQFF
-	TRBV19	13	TRBJ2-5	CASSMVNQETQYF
-	TRBV2	11	TRBJ2-7	CASSDFYEQYF
-	TRBV2	15	TRBJ2-3	CASSLDRPFSDTQYF
-	TRBV28	15	TRBJ1-1	CASRSPGTDYHEAFF
-	TRBV18	13	TRBJ2-3	CASSQQNTDTQYF
TRBD1	TRBV5-1	14	TRBJ2-4	CASSLEGGSGIQYF
-	TRBV18	14	TRBJ1-4	CASSQGGSREKLFF
-	TRBV28	14	TRBJ2-7	CASSFPVSNHEQYF
TRBD2	TRBV5-1	15	TRBJ2-1	CASSLRTSAHNEQFF
TRBD2	TRBV27	18	TRBJ2-1	CASSSATSGSTSYNEQFF
-	TRBV6-5	15	TRBJ2-1	CASSDYPGLVDEQFF
-	TRBV5-1	14	TRBJ2-3	CASSLGVLTDTQYF
TRBD2	TRBV28	15	TRBJ2-1	CASSFASGLVIEQFF
-	TRBV15	15	TRBJ2-5	CATSRDPGSEETQYF
TRBD2	TRBV29-1	19	TRBJ2-2	CSVDGAGSRVAGATGELFF
TRBD2	TRBV28	13	TRBJ2-7	CASIGGVDYEQYF
-	TRBV9	14	TRBJ1-2	CASSEGGLGYGYTF
-	TRBV9	16	TRBJ2-2	CASSAPGLGVTGELFF
-	TRBV18	20	TRBJ2-3	CASSPTGQGFSLAGSHTQYF
TRBD1	TRBV6-1	14	TRBJ1-2	CASSAGGLGYGYTF
-	TRBV19	14	TRBJ2-7	CASSRGGGIYEQYF
-	TRBV7-2	14	TRBJ1-1	CASSLSLRDTEAFF
-	TRBV7-6	16	TRBJ2-7	CASSLLGDAPRYEQYF
-	TRBV7-9	14	TRBJ1-2	CASSQTGTNYGYTF
-	TRBV15	18	TRBJ2-7	CATSRDVRGMGGPYEQYF
-	TRBV7-2	14	TRBJ1-1	CASSFSPPNTEAFF
-	TRBV6-6	13	TRBJ2-7	CASSSLPRQEQYF
TRBD1	TRBV11-2	15	TRBJ2-1	CASSSNRDRYNEQFF
TRBD1	TRBV6-6	12	TRBJ2-7	CASARDSYEQYF
TRBD1	TRBV11-2	15	TRBJ1-5	CASSLEGQGSQPQHF
-	TRBV9	15	TRBJ2-3	CASRRTGLPTDTQYF
TRBD2	TRBV9	17	TRBJ2-3	CASSVGIAGVGTDTQYF
TRBD1	TRBV7-9	15	TRBJ2-2	CASSSTLQGTGELFF
-	TRBV6-6	14	TRBJ2-7	CASSPRRVSYEQYF
-	TRBV6-5	13	TRBJ2-2	CATRGSETGELFF
-	TRBV5-1	14	TRBJ2-2	CASSLDRRSRELFF
-	TRBV5-1	13	TRBJ2-5	CASSIGESGEQYF
TRBD1	TRBV19	15	TRBJ1-1	CASSSRDSVNTEAFF
-	TRBV6-6	12	TRBJ1-2	CASSKQGPGYTF
-	TRBV20-1	10	TRBJ2-5	CSASQETQYF
-	TRBV29-1	15	TRBJ1-5	CTMEEVLEGNQPQHF
TRBD1	TRBV2	13	TRBJ2-1	CASSEDRGNEQFF
TRBD1	TRBV6-5	15	TRBJ2-1	CATRGTYNSYNEQFF
-	TRBV10-3	12	TRBJ2-7	CAISAEGHEQYF
TRBD1	TRBV5-4	15	TRBJ1-2	CASSWDRDANYGYTF
TRBD2	TRBV7-2	15	TRBJ2-2	CASKLAGQNTGELFF
-	TRBV5-1	14	TRBJ2-3	CASSLGATADTQYF
-	TRBV20-1	11	TRBJ2-7	CSARASHEQYF
TRBD1	TRBV7-3	16	TRBJ2-5	CASSSRDRRYQETQYF
-	TRBV5-6	13	TRBJ2-3	CASSLGTPDTQYF